The 22 T cell receptor beta chains given below trace back to one sample, sequenced in a study (dated by TCRdb to about 2015). The method behind the library was 5' RACE. Instrument used: Illumina MiSeq. TCRdb redid the processing of the public reads, applying fastp at Q25 and MiXCR, and retained in-frame beta chains. Rows merge per CDR3 protein into single entries with the most common DNA and genes. The sample table lists around 9,100 distinct CDR3 sequences, roughly 66% of them with a count of one. The top ten constitute less than 7.5% of the sample. The sequenced sample was tumor-infiltrating memory CD4+ T cells sorted from the breast tumor. The meaning of the sample's cell subset or site label: memory CD4+ T cells, CD4+CD45RO+CD25-. The receptors derive from a female donor with breast cancer.

This clonotype has just a few counts. The genes are TRBV7-2 and TRBJ2-4, with TRBD1 matching over 7 bases. Germline-derived CDR1 and CDR2 are SGHTA and FQGNSA. V shed 3 bases and J 1 base; nucleotides not matched to a gene: 18. The CDR3 consists of 20 residues. The CDR3 bases are TGTGCCAGCAGCTTTTGGGGTAACCGACCAGGGGGTACGGCCAAAAACATTCAGTACTTC. This sequence encodes CASSFWGNRPGGTAKNIQYF.

The chain combines TRBV20-1 with TRBJ1-5, with D tentatively TRBD1 (5 bases). V lost 5 bases to trimming and J lost 3 bases, with 11 bases between them. Germline CDR1 is DFQATT and CDR2 is SNEGSKA (reference sequence). The CDR3 totals 13 residues. This CDR3 reads CSAHDSFNQPQHF. The CDR3 coding sequence is TGCAGTGCTCACGACAGCTTCAATCAGCCCCAGCATTTT.

This clonotype came up a few times. V gene TRBV7-3 combines with J gene TRBJ2-3; D possibly corresponds to TRBD2 (5 bases). Deletions cut 4 bases from V and 4 bases from J, with 9 bases between. CDR1 is SGHTA, CDR2 FQGTGA, per germline. This CDR3 region has 13 residues. The chain's CDR3 is CASSYLAPDTQYF. The DNA of the CDR3 is TGTGCCAGCAGCTATCTAGCCCCAGATACGCAGTATTTT.

The J gene is TRBJ2-1, the V gene TRBV10-3, with D perhaps matching TRBD1 (6 bases). Germline lookup yields CDR1 ENHRY and CDR2 SYGVKD. CDR3 length equals 16 residues. Trimming stripped 4 bases from V and 7 bases from J, with 20 bases between. CDR3 in amino acids: CAISAAGAENTNEQFF. The CDR3, as DNA: TGTGCCATCAGTGCAGCAGGGGCGGAGAACACAAATGAGCAGTTCTTC.

Sample share makes this clonotype medium-sized. The J gene is TRBJ2-2, the V gene TRBV29-1; no clear D gene. Germline lookup yields CDR1 SQVTM and CDR2 ANQGSEA. CDR3 length equals 13 residues. The V end was cut by 1 base, the J end by 3 bases, with 6 bases between. The CDR3 DNA sequence: TGCAGCGTTGAAGGCAGATACACCGGGGAGCTGTTTTTT. Its protein is CSVEGRYTGELFF.

The CDR3 sequence: CASSRGTGRNTIYF. CDR3 in DNA: TGTGCCAGCAGTCGAGGGACAGGGAGAAACACCATATATTTT. The V call is TRBV6-5, the J call TRBJ1-3; 9 nucleotides agree with TRBD1. There are 14 residues in the CDR3. V shed 5 bases, J shed 5 bases, and the junction held 4 bases outside the gene matches. Germline V gene data show CDR1 as MNHEY and CDR2 as SVGAGI.

The chain recombines TRBV7-9 with TRBJ1-1, with D possibly being TRBD1 (5 bases). The CDR3 consists of 13 residues. Trimming pared 10 bases from V and 2 bases from J, leaving 14 bases between. From germline, CDR1 is SEHNR and CDR2 FQNEAQ (reference sequence). Here the CDR3 DNA reads TGTGCCATTCTGACAGATTCTAACACTGAAGCTTTCTTT. Protein sequence: CAILTDSNTEAFF.

The chain couples TRBV5-4 to TRBJ1-6, with D perhaps TRBD1 (5 bases). Germline lookup yields CDR1 SGHNT and CDR2 YYREEE (reference sequence). CDR3 length: 17 residues. Trimming left V 5 bases short and J 10 bases short, with 25 bases between. CDR3 DNA: TGTGCCAGCAGTCCCCCTCGAGGGGCAGGGTCAGGATCACCCCTCCACTTT. Translating gives CASSPPRGAGSGSPLHF.

This chain's CDR3 is CASSVTTGLSYGYTF. As DNA, the CDR3 is TGTGCCAGCAGCGTAACGACAGGGTTATCCTATGGCTACACCTTC. The chain is built from TRBV7-2 and TRBJ1-2; 7 nucleotides agree with TRBD1. Germline assignment: CDR1 SGHTA and CDR2 FQGNSA. CDR3 length: 15 amino acids. J was trimmed by 4 bases and V by 5 bases; bases with no gene match: 10. Full variable domain (remainder filled in from reference TRBV7-2 and TRBJ1-2): GAGVSQSPSNKVTEKGKDVELRCDPISGHTALYWYRQSLGQGLEFLIYFQGNSAPDKSGLPSDRFSAERTGGSVSTLTIQRTQQEDSAVYLCASSVTTGLSYGYTFGSGTRLTVV.

V usage is TRBV5-1 and J usage is TRBJ2-3, with D possibly matching TRBD1 (6 bases). This CDR3 contains 15 residues. Trimming took off 3 bases at V and 1 base at J, with 12 bases between the two ends. Germline V gene data show CDR1 as SGHRS and CDR2 as YFSETQ. The CDR3 loop reads CASSWIWTGTDTQYF. As DNA, the CDR3 is TGCGCCAGCAGCTGGATTTGGACAGGCACAGATACGCAGTATTTT.

This clonotype appeared once. The chain is built from TRBV30 and TRBJ1-6, with D hard to call. Germline CDR1 and CDR2: GTSNPN and SVGIG (reference sequence). Trimming took off 0 bases at V and 8 bases at J, with 2 bases between the two ends. The CDR3 runs to 11 residues. CDR3 amino acids: CAWSVHSPLHF. The DNA for the CDR3 is TGTGCCTGGAGTGTACATTCACCCCTCCACTTT.

A few counts support this clonotype. This chain connects TRBV20-1 to TRBJ2-2, with D perhaps matching TRBD1 (5 bases). The germline CDR1 and CDR2 sequences are DFQATT and SNEGSKA (reference sequence). Trimming pared 3 bases from V and 1 base from J, leaving 9 bases between. The CDR3 is 14 residues long. The CDR3 is CSARGPMNTGELFF. The CDR3 DNA reads as TGCAGTGCTAGGGGGCCTATGAACACCGGGGAGCTGTTTTTT.

The chain has TRBV7-2 and TRBJ1-6; maybe TRBD1 (5 bases). Germline V CDR1 and CDR2: SGHTA, FQGNSA. V lost 3 bases and J lost 7, with 10 bases in between. The CDR3 has 14 residues. The CDR3 sequence: CASSLGVDNSPLHF. The CDR3 DNA sequence: TGTGCCAGCAGCTTGGGGGTAGACAATTCACCCCTCCACTTT.

This clonotype was seen a handful of times. The chain recombines TRBV20-1 with TRBJ1-3; D gene uncertain. The V end was cut by 5 bases, the J end by 0 bases, with 14 bases between. CDR1 and CDR2 from the germline V gene are DFQATT and SNEGSKA (reference sequence). This CDR3 spans 15 amino acids. CDR3 DNA: TGCAGTGCTCATCTCGACGGGAGCTCTGGAAACACCATATATTTT. Its translation: CSAHLDGSSGNTIYF.

The V and J genes are TRBV4-1 and TRBJ2-5; D may be TRBD1 (5 bases). The CDR3 is 15 amino acids. The V gene lost 0 bases and the J gene lost 4 bases, with 12 bases spanning the gap. Per the germline V gene, CDR1 is MGHRA and CDR2 is YSYEKL. This CDR3 is CASSQDITRGETQYF. The CDR3 coding sequence is TGCGCCAGCAGCCAAGACATCACAAGGGGAGAGACCCAGTACTTC.

The rearrangement links TRBV7-8 to TRBJ2-3; D remains ambiguous. V was clipped by 0 bases and J by 2 bases, with 9 bases between them. This CDR3 contains 15 residues. Germline lookup yields CDR1 SGHVS and CDR2 FQNEAQ. The CDR3 sequence: CASSLAIAYTDTQYF. CDR3 in DNA: TGTGCCAGCAGCTTAGCGATAGCCTACACAGATACGCAGTATTTT.

The chain recombines TRBV6-5 with TRBJ1-4; D ambiguous. Looked up from germline, CDR1 is MNHEY and CDR2 is SVGAGI. The V end lost 6 bases, the J end lost 1 base, and 12 bases lay between the germline ends. The CDR3 covers 15 residues. The CDR3 spells CASRPAARTNEKLFF. The CDR3 nucleotides read TGTGCCAGCAGGCCGGCGGCCAGAACTAATGAAAAACTGTTTTTT.

The CDR3 DNA reads TGCGCCAGCAGCTTGTCGGCAGGGGGCCTTTCTGAAGCTTTCTTT. It specifies CASSLSAGGLSEAFF. This chain joins TRBV5-1 and TRBJ1-1; 8 positions match TRBD1. V lost 1 base to trimming and J lost 6 bases; unmatched junction nucleotides: 8. This CDR3 is built from 15 residues. Germline V gene sequence: CDR1 SGHRS, CDR2 YFSETQ.

Regarding this clonotype: One junction end disagrees with the germline gene, perhaps due to a read error. The V gene is TRBV4-3, the J gene TRBJ2-1; possibly TRBD2 for D (5 bases). Germline V lookup: CDR1 LGHNA, CDR2 YSLEER. There are 15 residues in the CDR3. The CDR3 protein is CASSQAAEVRDEQFF. CDR3 in DNA: TGTGCCAGCAGCCAAGCCGCGGAAGTGAGGGATGAGCAGTTCTTC.

This clonotype was counted once. V and J are TRBV3-1 and TRBJ2-1; D possibly corresponds to TRBD2 (5 bases). The CDR3 sequence is 16 residues long. V lost 1 base to trimming and J lost 4 bases, with 14 bases between them. CDR1 and CDR2 from the germline V gene are LGHDT and YNNKEL (reference sequence). CDR3 sequence reads: CASSQGSGESYNEQFF. The CDR3 DNA reads as TGTGCCAGCAGCCAAGGATCCGGGGAATCTTACAATGAGCAGTTCTTC.

The gene calls are TRBV30 and TRBJ2-5; D is undetermined. Germline values: CDR1 GTSNPN, CDR2 SVGIG (reference sequence). V lost 1 base, J lost 5 bases, and 14 bases lay in between. The CDR3 covers 14 residues. The CDR3 is CAWSGVGPLETQYF. The CDR3 region has the DNA TGTGCCTGGAGTGGAGTAGGGCCATTGGAGACCCAGTACTTC. Supplemented by reference TRBV30 and TRBJ2-5, the full variable domain reads SQTIHQWPATLVQPVGSPLSLECTVEGTSNPNLYWYRQAAGRGLQLLFYSVGIGQISSEVPQNLSASRPQDRQFILSSKKLLLSDSGFYLCAWSGVGPLETQYFGPGTRLLVL.

J is TRBJ2-3 and V is TRBV7-9; 13 nucleotides match TRBD2. The germline CDR1 and CDR2 sequences are SEHNR and FQNEAQ (reference sequence). Trimming at V came to 5 bases and at J to 0 bases, leaving 8 bases not matched to a gene. The CDR3 spans 18 residues. The CDR3 DNA sequence: TGTGCCAGCAGCCCCGGGACTAGCGGGGCATTTAGCACAGATACGCAGTATTTT. Protein: CASSPGTSGAFSTDTQYF.